This TCR beta chain appears in the sequencing data of a study of cytomegalovirus exposure and HLA in healthy donors. Study-level points and caveats: Sequencing had likely introduced a cluster of highly shared sequence variants as an artifact. Cytomegalovirus-associated status was assigned to some 160 TCR beta chains.

The PCR had 60 Vbeta and 13 Jbeta primers. TCRdb's copy holds only in-frame clones and misses some; the assay was immunoSEQ multiplex PCR. The sample holds around 150,000 clones, roughly 80% seen once. The V gene lost 3 bases and the J gene lost 2 bases, with 13 bases spanning the gap. CDR1 is SGHTA, CDR2 FQGTGA, per germline. The CDR3 runs 15 residues. At sampling all donors were nominally healthy, likely with unrecorded immune exposures. As regards this clone: Its matching antigen is unknown.

Input material: PBMCs. V is TRBV7-3 and J is TRBJ2-5; D perhaps matches TRBD1 (5 bases). The TCR sequence derives from a man aged 25 to 40 in good health and CMV-seronegative. CDR3 DNA sequence: TGTGCCAGCAGCTTTCAAGGGGATATACAAGAGACCCAGTACTTC. Translated: CASSFQGDIQETQYF.